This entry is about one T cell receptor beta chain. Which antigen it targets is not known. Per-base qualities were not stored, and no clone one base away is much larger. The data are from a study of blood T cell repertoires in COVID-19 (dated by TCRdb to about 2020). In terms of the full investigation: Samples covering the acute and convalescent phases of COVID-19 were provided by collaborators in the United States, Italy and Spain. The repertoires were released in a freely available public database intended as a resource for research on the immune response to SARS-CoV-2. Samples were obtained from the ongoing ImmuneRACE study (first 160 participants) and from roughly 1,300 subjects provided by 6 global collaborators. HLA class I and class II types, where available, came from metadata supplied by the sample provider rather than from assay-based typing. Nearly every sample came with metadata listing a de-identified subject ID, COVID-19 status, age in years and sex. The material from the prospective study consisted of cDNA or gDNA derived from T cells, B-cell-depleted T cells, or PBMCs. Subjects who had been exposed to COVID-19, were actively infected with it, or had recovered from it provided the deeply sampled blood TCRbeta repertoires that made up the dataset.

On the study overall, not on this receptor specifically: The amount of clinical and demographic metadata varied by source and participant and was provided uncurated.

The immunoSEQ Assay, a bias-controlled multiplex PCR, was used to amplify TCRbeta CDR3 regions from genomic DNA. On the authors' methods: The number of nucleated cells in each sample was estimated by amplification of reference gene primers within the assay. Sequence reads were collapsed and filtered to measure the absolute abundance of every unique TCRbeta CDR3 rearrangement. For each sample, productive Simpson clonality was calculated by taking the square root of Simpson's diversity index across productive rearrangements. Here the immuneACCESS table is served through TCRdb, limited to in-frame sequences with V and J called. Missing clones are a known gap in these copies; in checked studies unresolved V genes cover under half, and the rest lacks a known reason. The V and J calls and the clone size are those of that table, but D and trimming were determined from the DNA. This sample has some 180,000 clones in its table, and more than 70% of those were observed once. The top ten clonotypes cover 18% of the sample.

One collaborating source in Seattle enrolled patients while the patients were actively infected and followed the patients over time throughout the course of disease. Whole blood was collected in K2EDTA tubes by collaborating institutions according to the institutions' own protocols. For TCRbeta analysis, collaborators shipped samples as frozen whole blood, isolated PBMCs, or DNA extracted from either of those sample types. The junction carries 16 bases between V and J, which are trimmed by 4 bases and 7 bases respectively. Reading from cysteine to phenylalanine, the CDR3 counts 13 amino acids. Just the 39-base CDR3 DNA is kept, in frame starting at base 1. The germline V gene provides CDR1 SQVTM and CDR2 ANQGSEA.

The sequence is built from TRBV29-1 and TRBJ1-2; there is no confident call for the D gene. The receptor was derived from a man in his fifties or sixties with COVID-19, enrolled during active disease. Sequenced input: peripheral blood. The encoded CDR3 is CSVARELRSGYTF. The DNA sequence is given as TGCAGCGTTGCACGGGAACTCCGTAGTGGCTACACCTTC.